This TCR beta chain stems from a study of regulatory T cells in long-lasting Graves disease. Libraries of TCR beta came from iRepertoire HTBI primers plus Arm-PCR of CDR3 regions. TCRdb re-derived calls from the multiplex PCR reads in MiXCR, one entry per CDR3 protein. Of 380,000 or so distinct CDR3 sequences in the sample, roughly 16% are singletons; the top ten hold 20% to 25%. As to time point: newly diagnosed GD, antithyroid drugs for less than 3 months. RNA extracted from PBMCs served as the sequencing template. Germline V gene data show CDR1 as SQVTM and CDR2 as ANQGSEA. The trim removed 7 bases at V and 1 base at J, leaving 6 bases unmatched. This CDR3 is built from 13 residues. These data were also reused for a study on T cells in Graves' hyperthyroidism and ophthalmopathy.

This sequence was found in a woman in her late teens or twenties with Graves disease. This sample comprised peripheral blood mononuclear cells (PBMCs), obtained at new diagnosis, from a patient treated with antithyroid drugs. This chain links TRBV29-1 with TRBJ1-1, with 7 bases fitting TRBD1. CDR3 coding DNA: TGCAGCGGCTGGGCAGGGGGGAACACTGAAGCTTTCTTT. The encoded protein is CSGWAGGNTEAFF. The full variable domain, in which reference TRBV29-1 and TRBJ1-1 provide the parts outside the CDR3, is SAVISQKPSRDICQRGTSLTIQCQVDSQVTMMFWYRQQPGQSLTLIATANQGSEATYESGFVIDKFPISRPNLTFSTLTVSNMSPEDSSIYLCSGWAGGNTEAFFGQGTRLTVV.